This T cell receptor beta chain was documented in a study of cytomegalovirus exposure and HLA in healthy donors. This clone has a single count. Its antigen is as yet unknown. The PCR was carried out with 60 Vbeta primers and 13 Jbeta primers. Method: immunoSEQ multiplex PCR; TCRdb's copy keeps in-frame clones and lacks some. The sample holds 220,000 or so clones, approximately 78% seen once. Study-wide results and caveats: Later analysis demonstrated an association between a missense DCLRE1C variant and TCR beta V- and J-gene trimming. Previous analysis showed most TCR beta V segments were productive about 87% or about 30% of the time.

Germline V gene data show CDR1 as MNHNS and CDR2 as SASEGT. The CDR3 consists of 15 residues. V usage is TRBV6-1 and J usage is TRBJ2-5; D is perhaps TRBD1 (6 bases). Gene TRBJ2-7 matches the end of the DNA better, so the J call may be wrong. Input material: PBMCs. The receptor comes from a male donor in good health and CMV-seronegative. The CDR3 is CASSEGTVRSYEQYF. The CDR3 DNA reads TGTGCCAGCAGTGAAGGGACAGTTCGGTCCTACGAGCAGTACTTC.